This T cell receptor beta chain was found in a study of cytomegalovirus exposure and HLA in healthy donors. Study-wide results and limits: In vitro experiments confirmed that three CMV-associated chains were specific for CMV antigens. Common viral pathogens were later found to be apparently linked to several of the most significant clusters.

Use of 60 Vbeta and 13 Jbeta primers characterized the PCR. Assay: immunoSEQ multiplex PCR; the TCRdb copy retains only in-frame clones and omits some. The repertoire has over 150,000 clones, around 80% of them found once; the top ten carry about 4%. At the time of sampling, donors were nominally healthy, though unrecorded immune exposures were likely. Of note for this clone: Its target is not known.

V lost 0 bases and J lost 2; bases outside the gene matches: 6. The germline gives CDR1 SGHNT, CDR2 YYREEE (reference sequence). The CDR3 covers 16 residues. The chain couples TRBV5-4 to TRBJ2-7; the match to TRBD1 covers 9 bases. The specimen sequenced was PBMCs. The receptor's source is a woman aged 55-69 years in good health and CMV-seropositive. CDR3 nucleotide sequence: TGTGCCAGCAGCTTGGATTCCGGACAGGGGACCTACGAGCAGTACTTC. Protein product: CASSLDSGQGTYEQYF.